Listed below are T cell receptor beta chains from one sample, sequenced in a study of T cell responses to AZD1222 COVID-19 vaccine. The protocol was immunoSEQ multiplex PCR, while the TCRdb copy is restricted to in-frame clones and leaves out a portion. The sample lists 99,000 or so clones, roughly 90% occurring once. This specimen was peripheral blood, taken on day 0 of AZD1222 vaccination. The receptors were sampled from an adult in good health. The CDR3 runs from the conserved cysteine through the conserved F or W. The order of the fields is V gene, J gene, D gene, clone size, CDR3 protein, CDR3 DNA. A D gene is named only where the DNA matches it firmly. Rows give clone size only sometimes, using once, few, many, or a class for an expanded clone.

v_call: TRBV21-1
j_call: TRBJ1-1
d_call: NA
clone_size: NA
cdr3_aa: CASSNGSRTEAFF
cdr3_nt: TGTGCCAGCAGCAACGGCTCCCGGACTGAAGCTTTCTTT

v_call: TRBV5-5
j_call: TRBJ2-1
d_call: NA
clone_size: once
cdr3_aa: CASSPTGSNEQFF
cdr3_nt: TGTGCCAGCAGCCCGACAGGATCCAATGAGCAGTTCTTC

v_call: TRBV4-3
j_call: TRBJ2-7
d_call: TRBD2
clone_size: NA
cdr3_aa: CASSQGRGLAGRGYEQYF
cdr3_nt: TGCGCCAGCAGCCAAGGTCGTGGACTAGCGGGAAGGGGGTACGAGCAGTACTTC

v_call: TRBV5-6
j_call: TRBJ1-6
d_call: NA
clone_size: NA
cdr3_aa: CASSLVSNSPLHF
cdr3_nt: TGTGCCAGCAGCTTGGTCTCGAATTCACCCCTCCACTTT

v_call: TRBV2
j_call: TRBJ2-7
d_call: NA
clone_size: NA
cdr3_aa: CASSVFERNYEQYF
cdr3_nt: TGTGCCAGCAGTGTGTTCGAGCGTAACTACGAGCAGTACTTC

v_call: TRBV3-1/TRBV3-2
j_call: TRBJ2-1
d_call: NA
clone_size: once
cdr3_aa: CASSQGGSYNEQFF
cdr3_nt: TGTGCCAGCAGCCAAGGGGGCTCCTACAATGAGCAGTTCTTC

v_call: TRBV27
j_call: TRBJ1-1
d_call: NA
clone_size: NA
cdr3_aa: CASSLGGNTEAFF
cdr3_nt: TGTGCCAGCAGTTTAGGGGGGAACACTGAAGCTTTCTTT

v_call: TRBV7-2
j_call: TRBJ2-2
d_call: TRBD2
clone_size: NA
cdr3_aa: CASSLEWTSGSNTGELFF
cdr3_nt: TGTGCCAGCAGCTTAGAATGGACTAGCGGGTCGAACACCGGGGAGCTGTTTTTT

v_call: TRBV9
j_call: TRBJ2-5
d_call: TRBD2
clone_size: NA
cdr3_aa: CASSLGTPLPGLAGLQETQYF
cdr3_nt: TGTGCCAGCAGCCTCGGAACGCCACTCCCCGGACTAGCGGGGCTCCAAGAGACCCAGTACTTC

v_call: TRBV4-3
j_call: TRBJ2-7
d_call: NA
clone_size: NA
cdr3_aa: CASSQARQGAYEQYF
cdr3_nt: TGCGCCAGCAGCCAAGCGAGGCAGGGAGCCTACGAGCAGTACTTC

v_call: TRBV2
j_call: TRBJ2-7
d_call: NA
clone_size: NA
cdr3_aa: CASRTVPYEQYF
cdr3_nt: TGTGCCAGCAGGACAGTACCCTACGAGCAGTACTTC

v_call: TRBV28
j_call: TRBJ1-5
d_call: NA
clone_size: NA
cdr3_aa: CASGRIQGDQPQHF
cdr3_nt: TGTGCCAGCGGGCGGATACAGGGTGATCAGCCCCAGCATTTT

v_call: TRBV11-2
j_call: TRBJ2-1
d_call: NA
clone_size: NA
cdr3_aa: CASRFGFGGRSDEQFF
cdr3_nt: TGTGCCAGCAGGTTTGGGTTCGGTGGGAGGTCGGATGAGCAGTTCTTC

v_call: TRBV4-1
j_call: TRBJ2-1
d_call: TRBD2
clone_size: NA
cdr3_aa: CASSARRLAAYNEQFF
cdr3_nt: TGCGCCAGCAGCGCACGGCGGCTAGCGGCCTACAATGAGCAGTTCTTC

v_call: TRBV2
j_call: TRBJ2-6
d_call: TRBD1
clone_size: NA
cdr3_aa: CASSERQGMANVLTF
cdr3_nt: TGTGCCAGCAGTGAAAGACAGGGGATGGCCAACGTCCTGACTTTC

v_call: TRBV6-2/TRBV6-3
j_call: TRBJ1-6
d_call: NA
clone_size: NA
cdr3_aa: CASSYPGRDNSPLHF
cdr3_nt: TGTGCCAGCAGTTACCCGGGACGTGATAATTCACCCCTCCACTTT

v_call: TRBV6-1
j_call: TRBJ2-1
d_call: TRBD2
clone_size: NA
cdr3_aa: CASSESSGGANEQFF
cdr3_nt: TGTGCCAGCAGTGAGTCTAGCGGGGGGGCTAATGAGCAGTTCTTC

v_call: TRBV6-5
j_call: TRBJ2-5
d_call: NA
clone_size: NA
cdr3_aa: CASNRGGYQETQYF
cdr3_nt: TGTGCCAGCAACCGAGGGGGGTACCAAGAGACCCAGTACTTC

v_call: TRBV20-1
j_call: TRBJ2-3
d_call: NA
clone_size: NA
cdr3_aa: CSAITDTQYF
cdr3_nt: TGCAGTGCCATCACAGATACGCAGTATTTT

v_call: TRBV4-3
j_call: TRBJ1-1
d_call: NA
clone_size: NA
cdr3_aa: CASSRGLGSEAFF
cdr3_nt: TGCGCCAGCAGCCGGGGGTTGGGGAGTGAAGCTTTCTTT

v_call: TRBV4-1
j_call: TRBJ1-2
d_call: NA
clone_size: NA
cdr3_aa: CASSLRERDSYGYTF
cdr3_nt: TGCGCCAGCAGCCTGAGGGAAAGGGATTCCTATGGCTACACCTTC

v_call: TRBV28
j_call: TRBJ2-5
d_call: NA
clone_size: NA
cdr3_aa: CASSLLETQYF
cdr3_nt: TGTGCCAGCAGTTTATTGGAGACCCAGTACTTC

v_call: TRBV5-5
j_call: TRBJ1-1
d_call: NA
clone_size: NA
cdr3_aa: CASSLMWGTTEAFF
cdr3_nt: TGTGCCAGCAGCTTAATGTGGGGTACCACTGAAGCTTTCTTT

v_call: TRBV11-3
j_call: TRBJ1-3
d_call: NA
clone_size: NA
cdr3_aa: CASSPAGRGNTIYF
cdr3_nt: TGTGCCAGCAGCCCAGCAGGGCGTGGAAACACCATATATTTT

v_call: TRBV6-5
j_call: TRBJ2-1
d_call: NA
clone_size: NA
cdr3_aa: CASSRGGGRLSEQFF
cdr3_nt: TGTGCCAGCTCTCGGGGTGGGGGGCGTTTGAGTGAGCAGTTCTTC

v_call: TRBV9
j_call: TRBJ2-2
d_call: NA
clone_size: few
cdr3_aa: CASSVRRENTGELFF
cdr3_nt: TGTGCCAGCAGCGTTCGCCGGGAGAACACCGGGGAGCTGTTTTTT

v_call: TRBV11-2
j_call: TRBJ1-5
d_call: TRBD1
clone_size: NA
cdr3_aa: CASSVDRDQPQHF
cdr3_nt: TGTGCCAGCAGCGTAGACAGGGATCAGCCCCAGCATTTT

v_call: TRBV4-1
j_call: TRBJ1-3
d_call: NA
clone_size: NA
cdr3_aa: CASSQGQPSSSGNTIYF
cdr3_nt: TGCGCCAGCAGCCAAGGACAACCCTCGAGCTCTGGAAACACCATATATTTT

v_call: TRBV5-1
j_call: TRBJ1-2
d_call: NA
clone_size: NA
cdr3_aa: CASSKGQPNYGYTF
cdr3_nt: TGCGCCAGCAGCAAAGGACAGCCTAACTATGGCTACACCTTC

v_call: TRBV5-1
j_call: TRBJ2-1
d_call: TRBD2
clone_size: NA
cdr3_aa: CASSESGGYNEQFF
cdr3_nt: TGCGCCAGCTCCGAGAGCGGGGGGTATAATGAGCAGTTCTTC

v_call: TRBV15
j_call: TRBJ2-1
d_call: NA
clone_size: NA
cdr3_aa: CATSRETRTRSNYNEQFF
cdr3_nt: TGTGCCACCAGCAGAGAAACCCGGACTCGCTCGAACTACAATGAGCAGTTCTTC

v_call: TRBV6-1
j_call: TRBJ2-5
d_call: TRBD1
clone_size: NA
cdr3_aa: CASSEGDRNQETQYF
cdr3_nt: TGTGCCAGCAGTGAAGGGGACAGAAATCAAGAGACCCAGTACTTC

v_call: TRBV28
j_call: TRBJ1-4
d_call: TRBD1
clone_size: once
cdr3_aa: CASSFVRGREEKLFF
cdr3_nt: TGTGCCAGCAGTTTTGTGAGGGGGCGGGAAGAAAAACTGTTTTTT

v_call: TRBV19
j_call: TRBJ2-3
d_call: TRBD2
clone_size: NA
cdr3_aa: CASETSGGSTDTQYF
cdr3_nt: TGTGCCAGTGAAACTAGCGGGGGAAGCACAGATACGCAGTATTTT

v_call: TRBV7-9
j_call: TRBJ2-1
d_call: TRBD2
clone_size: NA
cdr3_aa: CASSSLDAGVPNEQFF
cdr3_nt: TGTGCCAGCAGCTCCCTCGATGCGGGAGTGCCGAATGAGCAGTTCTTC

v_call: TRBV7-2
j_call: TRBJ2-7
d_call: NA
clone_size: NA
cdr3_aa: CASSSVGGGLAPLEQYF
cdr3_nt: TGTGCCAGCAGCTCCGTTGGGGGAGGTCTAGCCCCCCTCGAGCAGTACTTC

v_call: TRBV28
j_call: TRBJ1-2
d_call: NA
clone_size: NA
cdr3_aa: CASSLFGGRNGYTF
cdr3_nt: TGTGCCAGCAGTTTATTCGGAGGGAGAAATGGCTACACCTTC

v_call: TRBV7-2
j_call: TRBJ1-1
d_call: NA
clone_size: NA
cdr3_aa: CASTLLGHYTEAFF
cdr3_nt: TGTGCCAGCACCCTATTGGGGCATTACACTGAAGCTTTCTTT

v_call: TRBV4-3
j_call: TRBJ2-5
d_call: TRBD2
clone_size: NA
cdr3_aa: CASSQSLADQETQYF
cdr3_nt: TGCGCCAGCAGCCAATCACTAGCGGATCAAGAGACCCAGTACTTC

v_call: TRBV14
j_call: TRBJ2-3
d_call: TRBD2
clone_size: NA
cdr3_aa: CASSRGLAGRGDTQYF
cdr3_nt: TGTGCCAGCAGCCGCGGACTAGCGGGACGTGGGGATACGCAGTATTTT

v_call: TRBV11-2
j_call: TRBJ2-7
d_call: NA
clone_size: few
cdr3_aa: CASSLFDRNYEQYF
cdr3_nt: TGTGCCAGCAGCTTATTCGACAGAAACTACGAGCAGTACTTC

v_call: TRBV10-3
j_call: TRBJ1-1
d_call: NA
clone_size: NA
cdr3_aa: CAISEISGNTEAFF
cdr3_nt: TGTGCCATCAGTGAAATAAGTGGGAACACTGAAGCTTTCTTT